This T cell receptor beta chain appears in the sequencing data of a study of blood T cell repertoires in COVID-19. The wider study: Researchers got acute and convalescent COVID-19 samples from the United States, Italy and Spain.

Measured with immunoSEQ multiplex PCR; TCRdb has only the in-frame clones, and not every one. The sample consists of about 270,000 clones, 70% to 90% of them appearing once. Individuals drawn from 20 to 30 US areas were about 18 to 95 years old. Participants' reported clinical history set cohort assignment. Sequencing used PBMCs or T cells enriched from blood (not recorded which). The clonotype comes from a woman in her twenties or thirties with acute COVID-19.

The CDR3 loop reads CASSLVPEADTEAFF. CDR3 in DNA: TGTGCCAGCAGCTTAGTTCCGGAGGCTGACACTGAAGCTTTCTTT. The chain is built from TRBV7-2 and TRBJ1-1; D is unresolved. The CDR3 sequence is 15 residues long. Trimming removed 1 base from V and 3 bases from J, with 12 bases in between. Germline V gives CDR1 SGHTA, CDR2 FQGNSA.